Following are 25 T cell receptor beta chains from one sample sequenced in a study of shared clonotypes between healthy human individuals. TCRdb's table, derived via immunoSEQ multiplex PCR, lists solely in-frame clones and lacks some. Of over a million clones listed, about 74% are singletons. Sequencing was performed on memory CD4+ T cells sorted from blood. Subset given: CD45RA-negative fraction. These receptors all stem from a man younger than 30 in good health.

This clone occurred a few times. The V and J genes are TRBV27 and TRBJ1-1; D is undetermined. This CDR3 has 12 residues. The germline V gene encodes CDR1 MNHEY and CDR2 SMNVEV (reference sequence). V lost 5 bases and J 8 bases, leaving 12 bases between the germline ends. The CDR3: CASSTGHSEAFF. CDR3 nucleotides: TGTGCCAGCAGTACCGGCCATTCAGAAGCTTTCTTT.

This clone was recorded only once. The rearrangement joins TRBV2 to TRBJ2-3; D is ambiguous. Germline values: CDR1 SNHLY, CDR2 FYNNEI. V lost 7 bases, J lost 6 bases, and 11 bases lay in between. This CDR3 has 12 amino acids. The CDR3 DNA follows: TGTGCCAGCACCCCTGAGGTGGATACGCAGTATTTT. Translated: CASTPEVDTQYF.

This chain uses TRBV5-1 with TRBJ1-1; unclear D gene. Germline V gives CDR1 SGHRS, CDR2 YFSETQ. CDR3 length equals 14 residues. Trimming took off 0 bases at V and 6 bases at J, with 12 bases between the two ends. The CDR3 DNA reads TGCGCCAGCAGCTTGGTTGTCGGGGTTCCTGAAGCTTTCTTT. Encoded protein: CASSLVVGVPEAFF.

This sequence joins TRBV28 and TRBJ1-5; D gene uncertain. Germline CDR1 reads MDHEN; CDR2 reads SYDVKM. Trimming took off 5 bases at V and 1 base at J, with 9 bases between the two ends. This CDR3 is 14 amino acids long. The CDR3 DNA is TGTGCCAGCAGTCCGCCAGGAAGCAATCAGCCCCAGCATTTT. It is translated as CASSPPGSNQPQHF.

This clone was counted between two and nine times. V usage is TRBV10-3 and J usage is TRBJ1-2; D unresolved. The CDR3 contains 12 residues. The germline V gene has CDR1 ENHRY and CDR2 SYGVKD. V was shortened by 6 bases and J by 5 bases, with 10 bases between the two germline ends. CDR3 in DNA: TGTGCCATCAGCCCCGACGGATATGGCTACACCTTC. It specifies CAISPDGYGYTF.

The genes are TRBV30 and TRBJ2-2; 7 nucleotides agree with TRBD1. J was trimmed by 1 base and V by 2 bases; bases with no gene match: 7. The V gene's germline CDR1 is GTSNPN and CDR2 SVGIG (reference sequence). The CDR3 covers 16 residues. As DNA, the CDR3 is TGTGCCTGGAGTAGAAGGGGGCAGGGGAACACCGGGGAGCTGTTTTTT. The encoded protein is CAWSRRGQGNTGELFF.

This clone was detected only once. The chain joins TRBV9 to TRBJ1-6; D uncertain. The CDR3 is 15 amino acids. Germline lookup yields CDR1 SGDLS and CDR2 YYNGEE. The V and J ends lost 0 bases and 10 bases respectively, with 14 bases between them. CDR3 coding DNA: TGTGCCAGCAGCGTAGAAGGGATAAACATCTCACCCCTCCACTTT. Translated, it gives CASSVEGINISPLHF.

The V and J genes are TRBV10-3 and TRBJ1-2; no firm D call. The CDR3 runs 16 residues. CDR1 ENHRY and CDR2 SYGVKD come from the germline V gene. Trimming stripped 6 bases from V and 0 bases from J, with 17 bases between. Written as DNA, the CDR3 is TGTGCCATCAGGGTCCCGGTGACGTTTACTAACTATGGCTACACCTTC. Its translation is CAIRVPVTFTNYGYTF.

V is TRBV5-8 and J is TRBJ2-3; D is perhaps TRBD1 (6 bases). Deletions cut 7 bases from V and 7 bases from J, with 19 bases between. The V gene's germline CDR1 is SGHTS and CDR2 YDEGEE. CDR3 length: 14 residues. As DNA, the CDR3 is TGTGCCAGCCTTGTTGGGGGCCTGACGCATACGCAGTATTTT. Translation: CASLVGGLTHTQYF.

The J gene is TRBJ1-6, the V gene TRBV28; the D gene is possibly TRBD1 (5 bases). CDR1 MDHEN and CDR2 SYDVKM come from the germline V gene. The CDR3 runs to 16 residues. V dropped 6 bases and J dropped 6 bases, with 18 bases sitting between them. CDR3 in amino acids: CASRQLRGAGNSPLHF. For the CDR3, the DNA is TGTGCCAGCAGGCAGCTGAGAGGGGCGGGTAATTCACCCCTCCACTTT.

V gene TRBV30 combines with J gene TRBJ2-2; TRBD1 matches at 9 bases. CDR1 is GTSNPN and CDR2 is SVGIG in the germline V gene (reference sequence). The V segment lost 3 bases and the J segment 1 base; nucleotides outside the gene matches: 6. The CDR3 covers 16 residues. CDR3 protein: CAWRIQGAQNTGELFF. CDR3 DNA sequence: TGTGCCTGGAGAATACAGGGGGCGCAGAACACCGGGGAGCTGTTTTTT.

This sequence joins TRBV6-1 and TRBJ2-3, with 11 bases that match TRBD2. Trimming at V came to 4 bases and at J to 0 bases, leaving 3 bases not matched to a gene. CDR3 size: 16 residues. Germline CDR1 MNHNS, CDR2 SASEGT. The CDR3 DNA reads TGTGCCAGCAGTGTGGGACTAGCGGATAGCACAGATACGCAGTATTTT. This gives the protein CASSVGLADSTDTQYF.

The V call is TRBV7-8, the J call TRBJ1-3; D is possibly TRBD1 (5 bases). There are 18 residues in the CDR3. The germline V and J ends were trimmed by 2 bases and 0 bases, with 17 bases remaining between them. Germline loops: CDR1 SGHVS, CDR2 FQNEAQ. CDR3 DNA sequence: TGTGCCAGCAGCTTAAAAAGGCGGGGGGGAAACTCTGGAAACACCATATATTTT. It translates to CASSLKRRGGNSGNTIYF.

The genes are TRBV7-8 and TRBJ2-7; the D is unclear. V shed 4 bases and J shed 3 bases, with 13 bases lying between them. Germline V gene sequence: CDR1 SGHVS, CDR2 FQNEAQ. The CDR3 has 14 residues. CDR3 amino acids: CASSSGRGLYEQYF. The CDR3, as DNA: TGTGCCAGCAGCTCTGGCCGCGGCCTCTACGAGCAGTACTTC.

The gene calls are TRBV4-3 and TRBJ2-1; 8 nucleotides match TRBD2. The germline gives CDR1 LGHNA, CDR2 YSLEER. The CDR3 consists of 19 residues. With V trimmed by 3 bases and J by 6 bases, 19 bases remained unmatched. The CDR3 DNA follows: TGCGCCAGCAGCCATAATACGACTAGCGAGCACAAAGGGGTCAATGAGCAGTTCTTC. Residues: CASSHNTTSEHKGVNEQFF.

The rearrangement uses TRBV7-8 and TRBJ2-7; D unresolved. Between the trimmed V and J ends, which lost 5 bases and 0 bases, there was a span of 20 bases. Looked up from germline, CDR1 is SGHVS and CDR2 is FQNEAQ. The length of the CDR3 is 17 residues. CDR3 residues: CASSPPGRYASSYEQYF. The CDR3 bases are TGTGCCAGCAGCCCCCCCGGGCGGTACGCTAGCTCCTACGAGCAGTACTTC.

With respect to this clone: This CDR3 is also generated by other DNA sequences in the sample. This chain joins TRBV7-2 and TRBJ2-7; TRBD2 aligns across 13 bases. V was pared by 0 bases and J by 2 bases, with 4 bases of the junction left unmatched. Germline lookup yields CDR1 SGHTA and CDR2 FQGNSA. The CDR3 length is 17 residues. The CDR3 loop is CASSLARTSGSPYEQYF. The CDR3 nucleotides are TGTGCCAGCAGCTTAGCCCGGACTAGCGGGAGTCCCTACGAGCAGTACTTC.

This clone was counted between two and nine times. This sequence joins TRBV7-9 and TRBJ1-1; perhaps TRBD1 as D (6 bases). This CDR3 is 14 amino acids long. Germline-derived CDR1 and CDR2 are SEHNR and FQNEAQ (reference sequence). V dropped 4 bases and J dropped 4 bases, with 13 bases sitting between them. As DNA, the CDR3 is TGTGCCAGCAGCTCACACAGGGATGCCACTGAAGCTTTCTTT. This translates into CASSSHRDATEAFF.

The chain employs TRBV5-4 and TRBJ2-1, with 9 nucleotides matching TRBD2. V was pared by 4 bases and J by 7 bases, with 12 bases of the junction left unmatched. Germline V gene lookup returns CDR1 SGHNT and CDR2 YYREEE (reference sequence). The CDR3 is 16 residues long. CDR3 bases: TGTGCCAGCAGCCTGGCCCTTCTGGCGGGAGGGAATGAGCAGTTCTTC. Translating it yields CASSLALLAGGNEQFF.

The gene calls are TRBV25-1 and TRBJ2-7; D tentatively reads TRBD1 or TRBD2 (6 bases each). The CDR3 totals 13 residues. Germline CDR1 is MGHDK and CDR2 is SYGVNS. V shed 0 bases and J shed 5 bases, with 8 bases lying between them. CDR3 amino acids: CASSEYRGDEQYF. CDR3 DNA: TGTGCCAGCAGTGAATATAGGGGGGACGAGCAGTACTTC.

The chain recombines TRBV7-9 with TRBJ1-2; TRBD1 agrees at 7 bases. Looked up from germline, CDR1 is SEHNR and CDR2 is FQNEAQ (reference sequence). CDR3 length: 15 amino acids. Trimming cost V 1 base and J 2 bases; bases outside gene matches: 4. The CDR3 loop is CASSLDEGANYGYTF. In DNA form, the CDR3 reads TGTGCCAGCAGCTTAGACGAGGGGGCAAACTATGGCTACACCTTC.

This clone was seen more than once but under ten times. This chain uses TRBV27 with TRBJ1-1; D not certain. The CDR3 covers 15 residues. Per the germline V gene, CDR1 is MNHEY and CDR2 is SMNVEV (reference sequence). Trimming took 3 bases from V and 5 from J, leaving 16 bases between them. Here the CDR3 reads CASSFGSGIRTEAFF. CDR3 DNA: TGTGCCAGCAGTTTTGGGTCCGGAATAAGGACTGAAGCTTTCTTT.

The genes are TRBV5-4 and TRBJ1-2; D uncertain. This CDR3 has 15 residues. Per the germline V gene, CDR1 is SGHNT and CDR2 is YYREEE (reference sequence). V dropped 6 bases and J dropped 4 bases, with 19 bases sitting between them. In nucleotides, the CDR3 is TGTGCCAGCACCCAAGGCCTTGGGATGGGCTATGGCTACACCTTC. Protein sequence: CASTQGLGMGYGYTF.

The chain uses TRBV6-1 and TRBJ1-6; D is ambiguous. V was clipped by 4 bases and J by 9 bases, with 16 bases between them. This CDR3 is built from 15 residues. Germline values: CDR1 MNHNS, CDR2 SASEGT. The CDR3 here is CASSGLGPVGSPLHF. Here the CDR3 DNA reads TGTGCCAGCAGTGGCCTTGGACCCGTCGGTTCACCCCTCCACTTT.

Only a few counts were recorded for this clone. The chain uses TRBV10-3 and TRBJ2-2; unclear D gene. Germline-derived CDR1 and CDR2 are ENHRY and SYGVKD. The V end was cut by 4 bases, the J end by 4 bases, with 13 bases between. The CDR3 consists of 15 residues. As DNA, the CDR3 is TGTGCCATCAGTGGGCGGACCGATCCCACCGGGGAGCTGTTTTTT. Encoded protein: CAISGRTDPTGELFF.